The 23 T cell receptor beta chains given below trace back to one sample, sequenced in a study of T-cell memory formation after mild COVID-19. TCRdb processed the 5' RACE reads anew with MiXCR; each CDR3 protein has one entry. The top ten clones hold roughly 20% of a sample with more than 250,000 distinct CDR3 sequences, around 15% of them seen once. The source material was PBMCs or a T cell subset sorted from them (not recorded which). These receptors originate from a man between 18 and 35 years old who had mild COVID-19 (a few samples of this study predate the infection). Cell type and time point are not known.

This clonotype was seen a few times. The CDR3 coding sequence is TGTGCCAGCAGCGCCAGGTTGTTGGGGGCCGGGGAGCTGTTTTTT. The encoded protein is CASSARLLGAGELFF. V usage is TRBV11-2 and J usage is TRBJ2-2, with D perhaps given as TRBD1 or TRBD2 (5 bases each). Per germline, CDR1 SGHAT and CDR2 FQNNGV. Deletions cut 5 bases from V and 6 bases from J, with 16 bases between. This CDR3 is built from 15 residues.

Comments on this clonotype: Sequence at one end of the junction differs from germline and may be a read error. V is TRBV15 and J is TRBJ2-1; 8 bases fit TRBD1. Germline CDR1 and CDR2: LNHNV and YYDKDF (reference sequence). The CDR3 has 16 residues. The CDR3 DNA sequence: TGTGCCACCAGCAGAGATACCAGGACAGGGTCGAGGGGTTTGGTCTTC. Protein product: CATSRDTRTGSRGLVF.

This clonotype was counted ten times or more. The chain is built from TRBV4-1 and TRBJ1-1, with D possibly TRBD1 on 6 matching bases. V was pared by 5 bases and J by 1 base, with 8 bases between. The germline V gene encodes CDR1 MGHRA and CDR2 YSYEKL. This CDR3 contains 13 residues. In nucleotides, the CDR3 is TGCGCCAGCAGCTGGACAGAGAACACTGAAGCTTTCTTT. Amino acid sequence: CASSWTENTEAFF.

In DNA form, the CDR3 reads TGTGCCACCAGTGACACCGGGACAGGGACCGTAAGGGAGACCCAGTACTTC. It codes for CATSDTGTGTVRETQYF. The rearrangement uses TRBV24-1 and TRBJ2-5; 9 nucleotides match TRBD1. The CDR3 loop spans 17 amino acids. V dropped 4 bases and J dropped 5; count of bases not matched to a gene: 13. Germline assignment: CDR1 KGHDR and CDR2 SFDVKD.

This clonotype was found a few times. This chain links TRBV5-1 with TRBJ2-1; D remains ambiguous. The CDR3 has 13 amino acids. Germline V gene sequence: CDR1 SGHRS, CDR2 YFSETQ. Trimming shortened V by 4 bases and J by 9 bases, and 14 bases separated the two germline ends. This CDR3 reads CASSGVDLGEQFF. CDR3 nucleotides: TGCGCCAGCAGCGGGGTGGATTTGGGTGAGCAGTTCTTC.

This clonotype has more than one count but fewer than ten. The chain recombines TRBV7-9 with TRBJ1-2; D unresolved. The V end was cut by 1 base, the J end by 3 bases, with 3 bases between. Germline CDR1 is SEHNR and CDR2 is FQNEAQ (reference sequence). This CDR3 comprises 12 residues. The CDR3 spells CASSLGHYGYTF. The CDR3 nucleotides read TGTGCCAGCAGCTTAGGTCACTATGGCTACACCTTC.

The rearrangement joins TRBV20-1 to TRBJ1-2, with D maybe TRBD1 (5 bases). Between the trimmed V and J ends, which lost 5 bases and 8 bases, there was a span of 18 bases. Germline-derived CDR1 and CDR2 are DFQATT and SNEGSKA (reference sequence). The CDR3 loop spans 13 amino acids. The DNA for the CDR3 is TGCAGTGCTGGGGGACTTTGGGGGGACGGCTACACCTTC. As protein: CSAGGLWGDGYTF.

The table lists this clonotype with a few counts. The gene calls are TRBV11-2 and TRBJ1-6; D gene unclear. CDR1 SGHAT and CDR2 FQNNGV come from the germline V gene. Trimming removed 4 bases from V and 7 bases from J, with 11 bases in between. CDR3 length: 14 residues. In DNA form, the CDR3 reads TGTGCCAGCAGCTCTGTGGATACGAATTCACCCCTCCACTTT. Residues: CASSSVDTNSPLHF.

This clonotype has just a few counts. This chain joins TRBV28 and TRBJ2-1, with D unresolved. V was clipped by 3 bases and J by 4 bases, with 13 bases between them. The CDR3 is 15 amino acids. Germline CDR1 is MDHEN and CDR2 is SYDVKM. For the CDR3, the DNA is TGTGCCAGCAGTTTGCTGTCCGCCCGATACAATGAGCAGTTCTTC. Translated: CASSLLSARYNEQFF.

Regarding this clonotype: One junction end disagrees with the germline gene, perhaps due to a read error. The CDR3 here is CASSRPWTATGPSSF. CDR3 in DNA: TGTGCCAGCAGCCGACCGTGGACAGCGACGGGACCCTCTAGTTTT. V is TRBV7-2 and J is TRBJ1-1, with a tentative D call TRBD1 (6 bases). The germline V gene has CDR1 SGHTA and CDR2 FQGNSA. The CDR3 loop spans 15 amino acids.

This chain connects TRBV10-3 to TRBJ1-5; D may be TRBD1 (5 bases). Between the trimmed V and J ends, which lost 0 bases and 4 bases, there was a span of 7 bases. Per the germline V gene, CDR1 is ENHRY and CDR2 is SYGVKD. This CDR3 has 14 amino acids. CDR3 coding DNA: TGTGCCATCAGTGAGTCGACAGAAAATCAGCCCCAGCATTTT. Translation: CAISESTENQPQHF.

This clonotype has just a few counts. The gene calls are TRBV4-3 and TRBJ2-2; tentatively, D is TRBD1 or TRBD2 (7 bases each). Trimming removed 4 bases at V and 7 bases at J, with 22 bases between. The CDR3 is made up of 17 amino acids. CDR1 LGHNA and CDR2 YSLEER come from the germline V gene. The CDR3 sequence is CASSRRDSETGGGELFF. CDR3 bases: TGCGCCAGCAGCCGGCGGGACAGCGAAACGGGGGGCGGGGAGCTGTTTTTT.

This clonotype has more than one count but fewer than ten. V is TRBV6-2 or TRBV6-3 and J is TRBJ2-5, with D unclear. Germline V CDR1 and CDR2: MNHEY, SVGEGT. The CDR3 loop spans 12 amino acids. The ends were cut back, 2 bases at V and 6 bases at J, with 7 bases in the middle. In DNA, the CDR3 is TGTGCCAGCAGTTACAGCCCGAAGACCCAGTACTTC. It specifies CASSYSPKTQYF.

The chain combines TRBV7-9 with TRBJ2-3; D remains unclear. The germline V gene has CDR1 SEHNR and CDR2 FQNEAQ (reference sequence). Trimming left V 5 bases short and J 0 bases short, with 9 bases between. CDR3 size: 14 residues. CDR3 sequence reads: CASSNSYSTDTQYF. The DNA for the CDR3 is TGTGCCAGCAGCAACAGTTATAGCACAGATACGCAGTATTTT.

This sequence joins TRBV5-4 and TRBJ2-3; TRBD2 matches at 9 bases. With V trimmed by 4 bases and J by 5 bases, 14 bases remained unmatched. The CDR3 is 17 residues long. In germline, CDR1 is SGHNT, CDR2 YYREEE (reference sequence). CDR3 sequence (DNA): TGTGCCAGCAGCCCGGAGGGGCTAGCGGGGAACGGAGATACGCAGTATTTT. Its translation is CASSPEGLAGNGDTQYF.

The table lists this clonotype with a few counts. The chain has TRBV12-3 or TRBV12-4 and TRBJ1-2; D may be TRBD1 (5 bases). Trimming took off 2 bases at V and 8 bases at J, with 12 bases between the two ends. The CDR3 has 13 amino acids. CDR3 in amino acids: CASSLSGFGGYTF. The CDR3 DNA sequence: TGTGCCAGCAGTTTATCAGGGTTTGGAGGCTACACCTTC.

The gene calls are TRBV7-2 and TRBJ2-5; 9 bases match TRBD2. The germline CDR1 and CDR2 sequences are SGHTA and FQGNSA. J gave up 3 bases and V 5 bases, and 13 bases lay outside the gene matches. The CDR3 has 17 amino acids. CDR3 protein: CASSVLSGSGREETQYF. The CDR3 DNA reads TGTGCCAGCAGCGTACTATCGGGTAGCGGGAGAGAAGAGACCCAGTACTTC. Supplemented by reference TRBV7-2 and TRBJ2-5, the full variable domain reads GAGVSQSPSNKVTEKGKDVELRCDPISGHTALYWYRQSLGQGLEFLIYFQGNSAPDKSGLPSDRFSAERTGGSVSTLTIQRTQQEDSAVYLCASSVLSGSGREETQYFGPGTRLLVL.

A few counts support this clonotype. V is TRBV6-2 or TRBV6-3 and J is TRBJ2-7, with 8 bases aligning to TRBD1. V shed 6 bases and J 2 bases; nucleotides not matched to a gene: 9. CDR1 is MNHEY and CDR2 is SVGEGT in the germline V gene. The CDR3 spans 15 residues. The CDR3 bases are TGTGCCAGCAGCCACGGACAGGGAATAACCTACGAGCAGTACTTC. Protein product: CASSHGQGITYEQYF.

In the case of this clonotype: A much bigger clone sits one base away, suggesting this may be a read error. The rearrangement uses TRBV24-1 and TRBJ2-2, with D perhaps matching TRBD1 or TRBD2 (5 bases each). The CDR3 covers 16 residues. Germline V gives CDR1 KGHDR, CDR2 SFDVKD. DNA for the CDR3: TGTGGCACCAGTGATTTTTCTAGGGGAGACACCGGGGAGCTGTTTTTT. As protein: CGTSDFSRGDTGELFF.

This chain connects TRBV28 to TRBJ2-5, with 7 bases lining up with TRBD1. The CDR3 runs 14 residues. Germline CDR1 is MDHEN and CDR2 is SYDVKM. V was clipped by 6 bases and J by 5 bases; unmatched bases: 9. DNA of the CDR3: TGTGCCAGCAGCGTGACAGGGACCGGGGAGACCCAGTACTTC. It codes for CASSVTGTGETQYF.

The chain employs TRBV27 and TRBJ2-3; D not resolved. V dropped 6 bases and J dropped 0 bases, with 10 bases sitting between them. There are 14 residues in the CDR3. Germline CDR1 reads MNHEY; CDR2 reads SMNVEV (reference sequence). Here the CDR3 reads CASSYGFSTDTQYF. CDR3 bases: TGTGCCAGCAGCTACGGGTTTAGCACAGATACGCAGTATTTT.

This clonotype was observed a handful of times. This chain joins TRBV5-4 and TRBJ2-3; 10 bases map to TRBD1. This CDR3 has 15 residues. V shed 4 bases and J 4 bases; nucleotides not matched to a gene: 6. Germline values: CDR1 SGHNT, CDR2 YYREEE (reference sequence). The CDR3 DNA is TGTGCCAGCAGCATAGATGGACAGGGGGCAGATACGCAGTATTTT. Its translation is CASSIDGQGADTQYF.

The chain couples TRBV30 to TRBJ2-1; 13 bases agree with TRBD2. Trimming cost V 2 bases and J 0 bases; bases outside gene matches: 13. CDR1 is GTSNPN and CDR2 is SVGIG in the germline V gene (reference sequence). The CDR3 consists of 20 residues. The CDR3 bases are TGTGCCTGGAGTCCCAACCTGACTAGCGGGGGGTTACACTCCTACAATGAGCAGTTCTTC. Its translation: CAWSPNLTSGGLHSYNEQFF.